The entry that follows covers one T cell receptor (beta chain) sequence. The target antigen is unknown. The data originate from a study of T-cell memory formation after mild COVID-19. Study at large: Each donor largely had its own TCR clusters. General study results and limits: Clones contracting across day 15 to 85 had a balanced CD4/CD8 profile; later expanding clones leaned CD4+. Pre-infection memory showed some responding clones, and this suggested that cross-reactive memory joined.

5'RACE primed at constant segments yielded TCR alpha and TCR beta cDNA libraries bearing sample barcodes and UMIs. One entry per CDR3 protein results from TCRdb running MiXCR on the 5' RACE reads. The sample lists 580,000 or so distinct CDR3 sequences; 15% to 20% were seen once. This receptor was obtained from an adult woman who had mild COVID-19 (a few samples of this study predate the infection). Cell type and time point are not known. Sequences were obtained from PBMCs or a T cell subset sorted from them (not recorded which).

The CDR3, as DNA: TGCGCCAGCAGCACGGGGACAGCCCGACCCCTCCACTTT. Its translation: CASSTGTARPLHF. The rearrangement uses TRBV5-1 and TRBJ1-6; 7 bases align to TRBD1. This CDR3 is built from 13 residues. V lost 4 bases to trimming and J lost 12 bases; unmatched junction nucleotides: 7. Looked up from germline, CDR1 is SGHRS and CDR2 is YFSETQ. The full variable domain, with the rest looked up from reference TRBV5-1 and TRBJ1-6, is KAGVTQTPRYLIKTRGQQVTLSCSPISGHRSVSWYQQTPGQGLQFLFEYFSETQRNKGNFPGRFSGRQFSNSRSEMNVSTLELGDSALYLCASSTGTARPLHFGNGTRLTVT.